This is a list of T cell receptor beta chains from one sample in a study of T-cell reconstitution after alpha-beta-depleted transplantation in children. TCRdb analysed the PCR reads with MiXCR anew, one entry per CDR3 protein. The data show more than 200,000 distinct CDR3 sequences, approximately 17% seen once. Sequencing used PBMCs, mostly from graft donor cells, obtained 360 days after TCRalphabeta/CD19-depleted stem cell transplant. The receptor source for this set is a male patient between 2 and 9 years old who had a stem cell transplant for acute lymphoblastic leukemia, so the T cells may come from the graft donor. CDR3s include the opening cysteine and the closing phenylalanine or tryptophan. Each record gives: J gene, D gene, V gene, clone size, CDR3 DNA, CDR3 protein. D genes are given only for firm matches. For some rows the clone size is stated as once, few or many, or as a class when expanded; others skip it.

>TRBJ1-5|.|TRBV10-3|.
TGTGCCATCAGTGGGGGCAGGGATCCTAGCAATCAGCCCCAGCATTTT
CAISGGRDPSNQPQHF
>TRBJ1-2|.|TRBV12-3/TRBV12-4|.
TGTGCCAGCAGTCCGGGACACCGAAACTATGGCTACACCTTC
CASSPGHRNYGYTF
>TRBJ2-1|.|TRBV4-1|.
TGCGCCAGCAGCCAATCCGGGGGGCCCAATGAGCAGTTCTTC
CASSQSGGPNEQFF
>TRBJ2-7|TRBD2|TRBV30|.
TGTGCCTGGAGTGTACGGGAGGGGACGGAGCAGTACTTC
CAWSVREGTEQYF
>TRBJ2-4|TRBD1|TRBV7-8|.
TGTGCCAGCAGCTTAGGGGACAGGGGGGGGGCCAAAAACTTTCAGTACTTC
CASSLGDRGGAKNFQYF
>TRBJ2-3|TRBD1|TRBV6-5|.
TGTGCCAGCAGTTATCGAGGACAGGGGGCATACGATACGCAGTATTTT
CASSYRGQGAYDTQYF
>TRBJ2-6|TRBD1|TRBV5-1|few
TGCGCCAGCAGCCAAAACCCGGGACAGGGAAGGATTGGGGCCAACGTCCTGACTTTC
CASSQNPGQGRIGANVLTF
>TRBJ2-7|TRBD2|TRBV20-1|few
TGCAGTGCTTCCCGGACTAGCGGGACCTACGAGCAGTACTTC
CSASRTSGTYEQYF
>TRBJ2-2|.|TRBV5-5|.
TGTGCCAGCAGCCCTCGACCCTTCCAAGGGCCCGGGGAGCTGTTTTTT
CASSPRPFQGPGELFF
>TRBJ1-2|TRBD1|TRBV7-9|few
TGTGCCAGCAGCCTGCGACCTATTGACAGGGGGCAAGATGGCTACACCTTC
CASSLRPIDRGQDGYTF
>TRBJ1-2|TRBD1|TRBV7-9|.
TGTGCCAGCAGCCAAGGACAGGGCTGGAACTATGGCTACACCTTC
CASSQGQGWNYGYTF
>TRBJ2-7|.|TRBV10-2|.
TGCGCCAGCAGTGATCCGGGACCCGAGGACGAGCAGTACTTC
CASSDPGPEDEQYF
>TRBJ2-1|.|TRBV3-1|few
TGTGCCAGCAGCCAAGTGGCAGGGCCTTACAATGAGCAGTTCTTC
CASSQVAGPYNEQFF
>TRBJ2-7|.|TRBV5-1|.
TGCGCCAGCACCTTGGAACCGAGGAGACCTTACGAGCAGTACTTC
CASTLEPRRPYEQYF
>TRBJ2-2|TRBD1|TRBV6-5|.
TGTGCCAGCAGTTCCTATGGGACAGCGAACACCGGGGAGCTGTTTTTT
CASSSYGTANTGELFF
>TRBJ2-7|.|TRBV12-3/TRBV12-4|few
TGTGCCAGCATCCCGCCGGAACCACCATACGAGCAGTACTTC
CASIPPEPPYEQYF
>TRBJ2-7|TRBD1|TRBV30|.
TGTGCCTGGAGTGTGGTGACAGGGTCCTACGAGCAGTACTTC
CAWSVVTGSYEQYF
>TRBJ1-2|.|TRBV29-1|.
TGCAGCGTTGGAAAAAGATCCTATGGCTACACCTTC
CSVGKRSYGYTF
>TRBJ1-2|.|TRBV4-3|few
TGCGCCAGCAGCCAAGGACGATTGGCAGTGAGTTCCTATGGCTACACCTTC
CASSQGRLAVSSYGYTF
>TRBJ2-3|TRBD1|TRBV12-3/TRBV12-4|many
TGTGCCAGCAGCCAATGGACAGGGAGCACAGATACGCAGTATTTT
CASSQWTGSTDTQYF
>TRBJ2-7|.|TRBV7-2|few
TGTGCCAGCAGCACTCTAGGACCCCCCTACGAGCAGTACTTC
CASSTLGPPYEQYF
>TRBJ2-1|TRBD2|TRBV3-1|.
TGTGCCAGCAGCCAAGGACTAGCGGTTTACAATGAGCAGTTCTTC
CASSQGLAVYNEQFF
>TRBJ2-7|.|TRBV6-5|few
TGTGCCAGCAGTTACGACGGGTACTCCTACGAGCAGTACTTC
CASSYDGYSYEQYF
>TRBJ2-5|.|TRBV12-3/TRBV12-4|few
TGTGCCAGCAGCCCCCCACGGGGTCAAGAGACCCAGTACTTC
CASSPPRGQETQYF
>TRBJ1-1|.|TRBV19|many
TGTGCCAGTAGTATTAGGGGGGGCCGCGTCGGGAACACTGAAGCTTTCTTT
CASSIRGGRVGNTEAFF
>TRBJ2-2|.|TRBV7-2|few
TGTGCCAGCAGCGGCCACGGGACCCAGAACACCGGGGAGCTGTTTTTT
CASSGHGTQNTGELFF
>TRBJ2-7|.|TRBV29-1|few
TGCAGCGTTGAGTCGGACAGAGACGAGCAGTACTTC
CSVESDRDEQYF
>TRBJ2-1|TRBD2|TRBV15|.
TGTGCCACCAGCAGAGATAAGGAGGCGGGGGGGATCAATGAGCAGTTCTTC
CATSRDKEAGGINEQFF
>TRBJ2-7|.|TRBV11-2|few
TGTGCCAGCAGCTTAGCCCGGGGGCGGTCCCCCTACGAGCAGTACTTC
CASSLARGRSPYEQYF
>TRBJ2-3|.|TRBV20-1|few
TGCAGTGCTAGCGGCGGGCCAGATACGCAGTATTTT
CSASGGPDTQYF
>TRBJ1-6|.|TRBV25-1|.
TGTGCCAGCAGTGACGTAGGAAATTCACCCCTCCACTTT
CASSDVGNSPLHF
>TRBJ1-1|TRBD1|TRBV12-3/TRBV12-4|few
TGTGCCGGCCGACAGGGGGCCGGCACTGAAGCTTTCTTT
CAGRQGAGTEAFF
>TRBJ2-7|.|TRBV7-2|few
TGTGCCAGCAGCTTTAATCTCGAGCAGTACTTC
CASSFNLEQYF
>TRBJ2-6|TRBD1|TRBV5-1|many
TGCGCCAGCAGCTTGACTGTTTTGGGACAGGGGTTCTTGTGGGCCAACGTCCTGACTTTC
CASSLTVLGQGFLWANVLTF
>TRBJ2-5|TRBD1|TRBV20-1|.
TGCAGTGCTAGACTACGACAGGGTCGCTGGGAGACCCAGTACTTC
CSARLRQGRWETQYF
>TRBJ2-7|.|TRBV27|many
TGTGCCAGCAGTTTATTCCGGGGGTCACCCTACGAGCAGTACTTC
CASSLFRGSPYEQYF
>TRBJ2-1|TRBD1|TRBV7-9|.
TGTGCCAGCAGCTTTAAACAGGGGGTAAGGAATGAGCAGTTCTTC
CASSFKQGVRNEQFF
>TRBJ2-1|TRBD1|TRBV6-1|.
TGTGCCAGCAGTGTCAACTACCGGGACAGGGGCGCCAATGAGCAGTTCTTC
CASSVNYRDRGANEQFF
>TRBJ1-3|.|TRBV4-1|few
TGCGCCAGCAGCCAAGATCGGGTAGGCGGGGCTGCTGGAAACACCATATATTTT
CASSQDRVGGAAGNTIYF
>TRBJ1-2|.|TRBV5-1|.
TGCGCCAGCAGCTTGAACGGGGAGGGCGTTGGCTACACCTTC
CASSLNGEGVGYTF
>TRBJ1-2|TRBD1|TRBV5-4|few
TGTGCCAGCAGCTCCCTACGAAAGACAGGGGATGACTATGGCTACACCTTC
CASSSLRKTGDDYGYTF
>TRBJ2-7|.|TRBV12-3/TRBV12-4|few
TGTGCCAGCAGTTTGGGGCAGGCGTCGGGGGCCTACGAGCAGTACTTC
CASSLGQASGAYEQYF
>TRBJ2-1|.|TRBV5-1|few
TGCGCCAGCAGCTCCGAATACAATGAGCAGTTCTTC
CASSSEYNEQFF
>TRBJ2-1|.|TRBV12-3/TRBV12-4|many
TGTGCCAGCAGTTTCGGGGGGTGGGACACTCACAATGAGCAGTTCTTC
CASSFGGWDTHNEQFF
>TRBJ2-5|.|TRBV5-1|few
TGCGCCAGCAGCTTGGAGGGAGGAAGATGGGAGACCCAGTACTTC
CASSLEGGRWETQYF
>TRBJ2-2|.|TRBV5-6|.
TGTGCCAGCAGCTTGGGCTCGTCCGGGGAGCTGTTTTTT
CASSLGSSGELFF
>TRBJ1-3|.|TRBV4-3|.
TGCGCCAGCAGCCAAGATCGAACGTTCGCTGGAAACACCATATATTTT
CASSQDRTFAGNTIYF
>TRBJ2-7|TRBD1|TRBV27|few
TGTGCCAGCAGTTCTTTGGGGGACAGGGCTAACGGCCGGACCTACGAGCAGTACTTC
CASSSLGDRANGRTYEQYF
>TRBJ2-7|TRBD2|TRBV12-3/TRBV12-4|.
TGTGCCAGCAGTTTAAGACTAGCGGTGCCCGAGCAGTACTTC
CASSLRLAVPEQYF
>TRBJ1-5|.|TRBV28|.
TGTGCCAGCAGCAACCCAGCTAGCAATCAGCCCCAGCATTTT
CASSNPASNQPQHF
>TRBJ2-3|.|TRBV27|few
TGTGCCAGCAGTTCGGCTGTAGGGGGTGATACGCAGTATTTT
CASSSAVGGDTQYF